This T cell receptor (beta chain) was captured by sequencing in a study of T cells in tuberculosis (dated by TCRdb to 2016 to 2019). Some background on the complete study: To characterize T cells specific for the mycobacterial lipid antigen glucose monomycolate (GMM), the study used CD1B tetramers together with high-throughput TCR immunosequencing. IGRA-negative adolescents, IGRA-positive adolescents with latent tuberculosis and adults with active tuberculosis, about 9 per group, were compared in a South African clinical cohort. The paper's findings and limits, for the study overall: Which clinical samples got chosen depended on the availability of cryopreserved specimens, and the active tuberculosis cases were adults, whereas the controls were adolescents. Active tuberculosis TCR-alpha repertoires showed smaller mean NN-distances to GMM-specific TCRs than IGRA-negative controls, suggesting clonal expansion of these TCRs. The smaller NN-distances in active tuberculosis patients were driven in part by shorter CDR3-alpha lengths, while the difference seen for TCR-beta was not statistically significant. An accuracy of around 88% (AUROC 0.90) was reached by a classifier using the diverse GMM-specific repertoire, compared with over 65% accuracy when GEM motif frequencies were used.

TCR libraries were generated with the immunoSEQ multiplex PCR assay, using TCR-beta and/or TCR-alpha/delta assays for each sample. The amplified TCR libraries were sequenced on the Illumina high-throughput platform. Concerning the study's data processing: Clustering and dimensionality reduction were performed using pairwise TCRdist distances among GMM-specific receptors from ex vivo sorted or in vitro expanded T cells. Each clinical repertoire was assigned a mean NN-distance score, defined as the average TCRdist to the nearest 10% of tetramer-positive reference sequences. GEM TCR motif frequency was calculated as the fraction of unique TCRs that matched known GEM sequences by V/J usage and CDR3 length. Linear discriminant analysis with leave-one-out cross-validation, implemented in scikit-learn, was used to classify active tuberculosis. TCRdb's version of the immuneACCESS table is confined to in-frame rearrangements and falls short of the full clone set. An unresolved V gene accounts for under half of the shortfall where checked; the remainder is of unknown origin. V, J and clone size are those of that table, while D and trimming were read from the DNA. The sample table lists 30,000 to 35,000 clones, about 89% of them with a count of one. The ten largest clones take up over 2% of the sample.

At study entry, adolescents were screened for latent tuberculosis infection by tuberculin skin test and QuantiFERON-TB GOLD In-Tube IGRA. Immunosequencing was performed on unsorted cryopreserved PBMC and covered approximately 110,000 T cells per clinical donor on average. Eleven high schools in the Worcester region of the Western Cape, South Africa, served as enrollment sites for adolescents aged 12 to 18 years. Approximately 10 adolescents infected with M. tuberculosis and around ten uninfected adolescents were chosen and matched for age and sex. Adolescent PBMC were isolated from freshly drawn heparinized blood by density centrifugation and cryopreserved. To note about this clone: There is no known antigen for this receptor. The sample holds no much larger clone one base away, and base qualities are not on file.

The germline V gene (reference sequence) yields SEHNR for CDR1 and FQNEAQ for CDR2. At the junction V is shortened by 5 bases and J by 4 bases; bases outside the gene matches: 6. There are 14 amino acids in the CDR3, from cysteine to phenylalanine inclusive. The CDR3 DNA has 42 bases and is translated from base 1. Material: PBMCs. The receptor chain draws on TRBV7-9 and TRBJ2-3, with 7 middle bases fitting TRBD1. The clonotype comes from a donor between 10 and 35 years old with latent tuberculosis or without tuberculosis infection. CDR3 region: CASSPRGLADTQYF. The base sequence is TGTGCCAGCAGCCCCAGGGGGTTAGCAGATACGCAGTATTTT.